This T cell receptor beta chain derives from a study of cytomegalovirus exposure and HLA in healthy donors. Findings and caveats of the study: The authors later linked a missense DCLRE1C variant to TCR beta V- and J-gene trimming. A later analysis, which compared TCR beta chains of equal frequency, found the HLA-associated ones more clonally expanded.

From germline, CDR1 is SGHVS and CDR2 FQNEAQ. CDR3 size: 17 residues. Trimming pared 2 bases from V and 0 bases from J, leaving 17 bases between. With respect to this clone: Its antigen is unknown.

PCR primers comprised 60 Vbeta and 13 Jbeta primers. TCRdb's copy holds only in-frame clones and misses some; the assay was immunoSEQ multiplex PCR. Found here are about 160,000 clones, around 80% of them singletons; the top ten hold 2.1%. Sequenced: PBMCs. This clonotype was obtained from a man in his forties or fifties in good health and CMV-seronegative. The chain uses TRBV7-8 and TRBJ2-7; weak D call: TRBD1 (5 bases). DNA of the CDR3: TGTGCCAGCAGCTTAATGGTTGGACGACAGAGCTCCTACGAGCAGTACTTC. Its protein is CASSLMVGRQSSYEQYF.